This T cell receptor (beta chain) comes out of a study of cytomegalovirus exposure and HLA in healthy donors. Study results and limitations: The productive fraction for most TCR beta V segments was about 87% or about 30% in an earlier analysis.

Worth noting for this clone: Its antigen is unidentified.

This PCR relied on a set of 60 Vbeta primers and 13 Jbeta primers. Sequencing used immunoSEQ multiplex PCR; TCRdb keeps in-frame clones, though not all of them. Among about 160,000 clones listed, around 79% were seen once. V lost 0 bases and J lost 4, with 13 bases in between. Germline CDR1 reads SGHRS; CDR2 reads YFSETQ. CDR3 length: 15 residues. The sequence came from a woman aged 40 to 55 in good health and CMV-seronegative. V and J are TRBV5-1 and TRBJ1-2, with D possibly being TRBD1 (5 bases). The sample was PBMCs. CDR3 sequence reads: CASSLGQGSIYGYTF. DNA for the CDR3: TGCGCCAGCAGCTTGGGGCAGGGCAGTATCTATGGCTACACCTTC. The full variable domain, with the rest looked up from reference TRBV5-1 and TRBJ1-2, is KAGVTQTPRYLIKTRGQQVTLSCSPISGHRSVSWYQQTPGQGLQFLFEYFSETQRNKGNFPGRFSGRQFSNSRSEMNVSTLELGDSALYLCASSLGQGSIYGYTFGSGTRLTVV.